The entry below describes one TCR beta chain. The antigen remains unidentified. The germline V gene encodes CDR1 LGHNA and CDR2 YNFKEQ. The CDR3 contains 16 residues. This record comes from a study of post-analysis software for immune sequencing data. General study findings and limits: Comparison of patients with controls showed five TRBV segments more frequent in patients, TRBV5-6, TRBV5-1 and TRBV20-1 among them. F measure clustering grouped samples strongly by preparation batch. Controls showed significantly higher normalized Chao1 diversity than did multiple sclerosis patients.

Every TCR beta cDNA library bore unique molecular identifiers. One entry per CDR3 protein, called by TCRdb with MiXCR from the PCR reads. The top ten clones hold less than 6% of a sample with around 500,000 distinct CDR3 sequences, roughly 34% of them seen once. This TCR was recovered from a girl aged 2 to 17 with multiple sclerosis. The chain couples TRBV4-2 to TRBJ2-7; 12 bases agree with TRBD2. The closer fit of TRBJ2-5 to the DNA end suggests the J call may be wrong. Sequenced input: blood. CDR3 amino acids: CASSHPTSGGLETQYF. Here the CDR3 DNA reads TGTGCCAGCAGCCACCCGACTAGCGGGGGCCTGGAGACCCAGTACTTC.